The 24 T cell receptor beta chains presented below share a single source sample, sequenced in a study of cytomegalovirus exposure and HLA in healthy donors (dated by TCRdb to the late 2010s). The library came from the immunoSEQ multiplex PCR assay. The multiplex PCR relied on a mix of 60 forward primers for TCR Vbeta segments and 13 reverse primers for TCR Jbeta segments. TCRdb took over this immuneACCESS table, retaining in-frame rearrangements with V and J assigned. Such tables are incomplete; in checked studies, under half of the missing clones stem from an unresolved V gene, and the remainder is unexplained. For this sample the table gives about 160,000 clones, of which 80% to 85% were detected only once. 1.9% of the sample is taken by the ten largest. What was sequenced was PBMCs. Receptor source: a man between 18 and 29 years old in good health and CMV-seronegative.

Comments on this clone: This CDR3 fails to terminate in the conserved phenylalanine or tryptophan, so it likely reflects a read error. The DNA is left out, because the CDR3 cannot be placed on it with certainty; the CDR3 is given as TCRdb lists it. The chain recombines TRBV15 with TRBJ2-3; the D segment call TRBD2 is taken from the table without a DNA check. Germline CDR1 is LNHNV and CDR2 is YYDKDF (reference sequence). The CDR3 length is 11 residues, termini included. The CDR3 loop is CATSRSPGDLD.

The V and J genes are TRBV5-8 and TRBJ2-3; D perhaps matches TRBD2 (5 bases). The V gene's germline CDR1 is SGHTS and CDR2 YDEGEE. The CDR3 runs 15 residues. V gave up 0 bases and J gave up 2 bases, with 10 bases separating them. This chain's CDR3 is CASSLEEDPTDTQYF. CDR3 sequence (DNA): TGTGCCAGCAGCTTGGAGGAGGACCCCACAGATACGCAGTATTTT. Filled out from reference TRBV5-8 and TRBJ2-3, the complete variable domain reads EAGVTQSPTHLIKTRGQQATLRCSPISGHTSVYWYQQALGLGLQFLLWYDEGEERNRGNFPPRFSGRQFPNYSSELNVNALELEDSALYLCASSLEEDPTDTQYFGPGTRLTVL.

This chain connects TRBV9 to TRBJ2-2, with D possibly being TRBD1 (6 bases). The CDR3 contains 12 residues. Germline V gene sequence: CDR1 SGDLS, CDR2 YYNGEE. The V gene lost 5 bases and the J gene lost 6 bases, with 8 bases spanning the gap. CDR3 sequence reads: CASRRGSGELFF. CDR3 DNA sequence: TGTGCCAGCAGAAGGGGGTCCGGGGAGCTGTTTTTT.

J is TRBJ2-1 and V is TRBV7-3; 10 positions agree with TRBD2. The germline gives CDR1 SGHTA, CDR2 FQGTGA. Unmatched junction bases numbered 6, after V lost 2 bases and J lost 8 bases. The CDR3 is 15 amino acids. The CDR3 region is CASSLQASGSDEQFF. The CDR3 DNA sequence: TGTGCCAGCAGCTTACAGGCTAGCGGGAGCGATGAGCAGTTCTTC.

The V gene is TRBV28, the J gene TRBJ1-6; D is ambiguous. The CDR3 spans 14 residues. Germline lookup yields CDR1 MDHEN and CDR2 SYDVKM. The germline V and J ends were trimmed by 4 bases and 4 bases, with 8 bases remaining between them. For the CDR3, the DNA is TGTGCCAGCAGTTCTCCCCAGTATAATTCACCCCTCCACTTT. It is translated as CASSSPQYNSPLHF. Using reference TRBV28 and TRBJ1-6 for the parts outside the CDR3, the full variable domain is DVKVTQSSRYLVKRTGEKVFLECVQDMDHENMFWYRQDPGLGLRLIYFSYDVKMKEKGDIPEGYSVSREKKERFSLILESASTNQTSMYLCASSSPQYNSPLHFGNGTRLTVT.

This chain uses TRBV28 with TRBJ2-2; 9 bases line up with TRBD2. Per germline, CDR1 MDHEN and CDR2 SYDVKM. Unmatched junction bases numbered 10, after V lost 6 bases and J lost 11 bases. CDR3 length: 14 residues. CDR3: CASRVSGGWSELFF. As DNA, the CDR3 is TGTGCCAGCAGAGTGAGCGGGGGGTGGTCCGAGCTGTTTTTT.

The rearrangement uses TRBV30 and TRBJ2-7; the D gene is possibly TRBD1 (6 bases). Germline-derived CDR1 and CDR2 are GTSNPN and SVGIG (reference sequence). V was clipped by 5 bases and J by 3 bases, with 14 bases between them. This CDR3 region has 13 residues. CDR3 nucleotide sequence: TGTGCCTGGTCAGGGGAAGGTATCTACGAGCAGTACTTC. This translates into CAWSGEGIYEQYF.

This clone has just one count. The V gene is TRBV6-5, the J gene TRBJ2-5; TRBD1 might be the D (6 bases). There are 14 residues in the CDR3. Germline values: CDR1 MNHEY, CDR2 SVGAGI. With 4 bases removed from V and 1 base from J, the gap between germline ends came to 10 bases. The CDR3 protein is CASSFTGPQETQYF. In DNA, the CDR3 is TGTGCCAGCAGTTTTACAGGGCCCCAAGAGACCCAGTACTTC.

The chain joins TRBV5-1 to TRBJ2-7, with a possible D match to TRBD1 (5 bases). CDR3 length equals 14 residues. Germline V lookup: CDR1 SGHRS, CDR2 YFSETQ. V lost 2 bases, J lost 1 base, and 10 bases lay in between. The CDR3 DNA sequence: TGCGCCAGCAGCTTACAGGAAATATCCTACGAGCAGTACTTC. Translation gives CASSLQEISYEQYF. The full variable domain, in which reference TRBV5-1 and TRBJ2-7 provide the parts outside the CDR3, is KAGVTQTPRYLIKTRGQQVTLSCSPISGHRSVSWYQQTPGQGLQFLFEYFSETQRNKGNFPGRFSGRQFSNSRSEMNVSTLELGDSALYLCASSLQEISYEQYFGPGTRLTVT.

The chain links TRBV28 to TRBJ2-7, with D perhaps TRBD1 (5 bases). Germline assignment: CDR1 MDHEN and CDR2 SYDVKM. V was cut by 4 bases and J by 0 bases, with 10 bases left in between. The CDR3 contains 14 residues. CDR3: CASSSTESSYEQYF. The CDR3 bases are TGTGCCAGCAGTTCGACAGAAAGCTCCTACGAGCAGTACTTC.

The chain joins TRBV6-5 to TRBJ1-4, with 8 positions matching TRBD1. CDR1 is MNHEY and CDR2 is SVGAGI in the germline V gene. V was pared by 7 bases and J by 4 bases, with 8 bases of the junction left unmatched. The CDR3 is 15 residues long. CDR3 loop: CASNPTGGGNEKLFF. Here the CDR3 DNA reads TGTGCCAGCAACCCAACAGGGGGTGGTAATGAAAAACTGTTTTTT.

In its sample, this clone was seen a few times. The rearrangement uses TRBV5-6 and TRBJ1-2; no definite D call. V lost 4 bases to trimming and J lost 4 bases, with 11 bases between them. The CDR3 is made up of 13 amino acids. Germline CDR1 reads SGHDT; CDR2 reads YYEEEE. CDR3 protein: CASSTGLPYGYTF. CDR3 in DNA: TGTGCCAGCAGCACCGGACTGCCCTATGGCTACACCTTC.

This clone was recorded only once. V gene TRBV9 combines with J gene TRBJ2-5; 12 positions agree with TRBD2. The germline V gene has CDR1 SGDLS and CDR2 YYNGEE. The ends lost 0 bases at V and 8 bases at J; junction bases unmatched: 5. CDR3 length: 15 residues. The CDR3 DNA reads TGTGCCAGCAGCGTAGGGACTAGCGGGATGGAAACCCAGTACTTC. Translation: CASSVGTSGMETQYF.

The genes are TRBV10-2 and TRBJ2-5, with 7 bases lining up with TRBD2. This CDR3 comprises 14 residues. The trim removed 4 bases at V and 0 bases at J, leaving 2 bases unmatched. Germline CDR1 reads WSHSY; CDR2 reads SAAADI. This CDR3 reads CASSAGGYQETQYF. DNA for the CDR3: TGCGCCAGCAGTGCCGGGGGGTACCAAGAGACCCAGTACTTC.

V gene TRBV28 combines with J gene TRBJ2-3, with D tentatively TRBD2 (5 bases). The CDR3 totals 16 residues. Trimming cost V 4 bases and J 2 bases, with 16 bases left between them. Germline CDR1 is MDHEN and CDR2 is SYDVKM. CDR3 region: CASSSSGSLYTDTQYF. The CDR3 region has the DNA TGTGCCAGCAGTTCCTCGGGGAGCCTTTACACAGATACGCAGTATTTT.

The rearrangement links TRBV28 to TRBJ2-7; weak D call: TRBD1 (6 bases). This CDR3 contains 16 residues. V was cut by 6 bases and J by 4 bases, with 22 bases left in between. CDR1 and CDR2 from the germline V gene are MDHEN and SYDVKM. CDR3 sequence reads: CASRTPWVRGGYEQYF. The CDR3 DNA sequence: TGTGCCAGCAGAACACCTTGGGTCAGGGGCGGTTACGAGCAGTACTTC.

The genes are TRBV5-5 and TRBJ1-1; D ambiguous. From germline, CDR1 is SGHKS and CDR2 YYEKEE (reference sequence). Trimming cost V 4 bases and J 1 base, with 11 bases left between them. CDR3 length: 14 residues. The CDR3 reads CASSPMRGNTEAFF. The CDR3, as DNA: TGTGCCAGCAGCCCAATGAGAGGGAACACTGAAGCTTTCTTT.

A remark on this clone: The junction departs from germline at one end; a sequencing error may be responsible. Other DNA sequences in this specimen translate into the identical CDR3. This sequence joins TRBV10-3 and TRBJ1-1, with 12 bases lining up with TRBD1. Germline-derived CDR1 and CDR2 are ENHRY and SYGVKD. The CDR3 length is 17 residues. This chain's CDR3 is CAISESRDRGQDTEAFF. The CDR3 DNA reads TGTGCCATCAGTGAGTCAAGGGACAGGGGGCAAGACACTGAAGCTTTTTTT.

The chain has TRBV28 and TRBJ2-7; maybe TRBD2 (5 bases). V was trimmed by 6 bases and J by 3 bases, leaving 18 bases between them. This CDR3 spans 15 amino acids. From germline, CDR1 is MDHEN and CDR2 SYDVKM. CDR3 sequence reads: CASSPSPGVRYEQYF. The CDR3 DNA reads TGTGCCAGCAGCCCCTCTCCCGGGGTCCGCTACGAGCAGTACTTC.

V usage is TRBV7-9 and J usage is TRBJ2-3, with 8 bases matching TRBD2. J lost 1 base, V lost 2 bases, and 8 bases had no gene match. CDR1 SEHNR and CDR2 FQNEAQ come from the germline V gene (reference sequence). This CDR3 contains 17 residues. The CDR3 loop is CASSLLRGGRGTDTQYF. CDR3 bases: TGTGCCAGCAGCTTACTTCGCGGGGGGCGAGGCACAGATACGCAGTATTTT.

This clone was recorded a few times. The gene calls are TRBV7-9 and TRBJ2-3; D is undetermined. There are 12 residues in the CDR3. Trimming took 1 base from V and 6 from J, leaving 5 bases between them. Germline-derived CDR1 and CDR2 are SEHNR and FQNEAQ (reference sequence). The CDR3 coding sequence is TGTGCCAGCAGCTTAGTGGCTGATACGCAGTATTTT. Protein sequence: CASSLVADTQYF.

This chain connects TRBV5-4 to TRBJ1-2; D call uncertain. Germline loops: CDR1 SGHNT, CDR2 YYREEE (reference sequence). The CDR3 extends over 14 amino acids. The V gene lost 4 bases and the J gene lost 4 bases, with 14 bases spanning the gap. The CDR3: CASSLVSETYGYTF. Here the CDR3 DNA reads TGTGCCAGCAGCCTGGTCTCGGAGACCTATGGCTACACCTTC.

The sample holds a few counts of this clone. V is TRBV4-2 and J is TRBJ1-5, with D tentatively TRBD1 (5 bases). From germline, CDR1 is LGHNA and CDR2 YNFKEQ. V lost 0 bases and J lost 0, with 9 bases in between. The CDR3 totals 16 residues. The CDR3 spells CASSQDGGSSNQPQHF. Written as DNA, the CDR3 is TGTGCCAGCAGCCAAGATGGGGGGAGTAGCAATCAGCCCCAGCATTTT.

The chain joins TRBV18 to TRBJ1-1; 7 nucleotides agree with TRBD1. The germline V gene encodes CDR1 KGHSH and CDR2 LQKENI. V lost 3 bases, J lost 1 base, and 5 bases stayed unmatched. CDR3 size: 15 residues. CDR3 DNA: TGTGCCAGCTCACCTTATGGGACAGCGAACACTGAAGCTTTCTTT. Residues: CASSPYGTANTEAFF.